A single sample gave rise to the 32 T cell receptor beta chains below, sequenced in a study of T-cell memory formation after mild COVID-19. From the 5' RACE reads, TCRdb called clonotypes with MiXCR, one entry per CDR3 protein. In the table there are about 470,000 distinct CDR3 sequences, around 27% of which are singletons. Sample: PBMCs or a T cell subset sorted from them (not recorded which). These receptors came from an adult woman who had mild COVID-19 (a few samples of this study predate the infection). Cell type and time point are not known.

The table lists this clonotype with a few counts. The rearrangement links TRBV7-2 to TRBJ2-5; 13 positions agree with TRBD2. This CDR3 has 18 amino acids. The germline CDR1 and CDR2 sequences are SGHTA and FQGNSA. Trimming cost V 0 bases and J 5 bases; bases outside gene matches: 9. CDR3 region: CASSLAPWTSGSSETQYF. The CDR3 DNA is TGTGCCAGCAGCTTAGCCCCATGGACTAGCGGGAGTTCGGAGACCCAGTACTTC. The full variable domain, in which reference TRBV7-2 and TRBJ2-5 provide the parts outside the CDR3, is GAGVSQSPSNKVTEKGKDVELRCDPISGHTALYWYRQSLGQGLEFLIYFQGNSAPDKSGLPSDRFSAERTGGSVSTLTIQRTQQEDSAVYLCASSLAPWTSGSSETQYFGPGTRLLVL.

The chain carries TRBV24-1 and TRBJ2-1, with D perhaps given as TRBD1 or TRBD2 (6 bases each). The CDR3 consists of 15 residues. Germline V gene sequence: CDR1 KGHDR, CDR2 SFDVKD. V shed 3 bases and J shed 5 bases, with 13 bases lying between them. The CDR3 reads CATSDPRGLNNEQFF. DNA for the CDR3: TGTGCCACCAGTGATCCCCGGGGGCTCAACAATGAGCAGTTCTTC.

This clonotype was seen more than once but under ten times. This chain joins TRBV19 and TRBJ2-7; 7 positions match TRBD1. The CDR3 is 12 residues long. Germline lookup yields CDR1 LNHDA and CDR2 SQIVND (reference sequence). Losses at the gene ends were 3 bases for V and 6 bases for J; bases not matched to a gene: 2. CDR3 nucleotides: TGTGCCAGTAGTATCGACAGGGCCGAGCAGTACTTC. Protein sequence: CASSIDRAEQYF.

The chain carries TRBV20-1 and TRBJ1-4; TRBD1 matches at 10 bases. This CDR3 region has 14 residues. CDR1 DFQATT and CDR2 SNEGSKA come from the germline V gene (reference sequence). V shed 0 bases, J shed 8 bases, and the junction held 3 bases outside the gene matches. For the CDR3, the DNA is TGCAGTGCTAGAGATCTGGGACAGGGGGAAAAACTGTTTTTT. It codes for CSARDLGQGEKLFF.

This clonotype was counted a few times. This chain joins TRBV12-3 or TRBV12-4 and TRBJ1-1; D not resolved. The CDR3 totals 11 residues. Trimming pared 3 bases from V and 8 bases from J, leaving 7 bases between. CDR3 in amino acids: CASSLRREAFF. The CDR3 bases are TGTGCCAGCAGTTTGAGGAGAGAAGCTTTCTTT.

The rearrangement uses TRBV7-9 and TRBJ2-2; TRBD2 matches 10 bases. CDR3 size: 16 residues. CDR1 SEHNR and CDR2 FQNEAQ come from the germline V gene (reference sequence). V was pared by 3 bases and J by 2 bases, with 3 bases of the junction left unmatched. The DNA for the CDR3 is TGTGCCAGCAGCTTGGGGACTAGCGTTAACACCGGGGAGCTGTTTTTT. Encoded protein: CASSLGTSVNTGELFF. The variable domain in full, with the rest retrieved from reference TRBV7-9 and TRBJ2-2, is DTGVSQNPRHKITKRGQNVTFRCDPISEHNRLYWYRQTLGQGPEFLTYFQNEAQLEKSRLLSDRFSAERPKGSFSTLEIQRTEQGDSAMYLCASSLGTSVNTGELFFGEGSRLTVL.

The chain uses TRBV20-1 and TRBJ2-2, with 8 bases that match TRBD2. J was trimmed by 2 bases and V by 1 base; bases with no gene match: 9. This CDR3 has 17 amino acids. Germline CDR1 and CDR2: DFQATT and SNEGSKA (reference sequence). The CDR3, as DNA: TGCAGTGCTAGAGGCCCCAGCGGGAGTCTCAACACCGGGGAGCTGTTTTTT. This translates into CSARGPSGSLNTGELFF.

The rearrangement uses TRBV5-4 and TRBJ2-1; 8 positions match TRBD1. Germline lookup yields CDR1 SGHNT and CDR2 YYREEE (reference sequence). J gave up 5 bases and V 1 base, and 5 bases lay outside the gene matches. The CDR3 runs 15 residues. DNA for the CDR3: TGTGCCAGCAGCTTGTCCCGACAGGGGAACAATGAGCAGTTCTTC. Amino acid sequence: CASSLSRQGNNEQFF.

The chain links TRBV15 to TRBJ2-3; a weak D match, TRBD2 (6 bases). V lost 4 bases and J 3 bases, leaving 14 bases between the germline ends. Germline assignment: CDR1 LNHNV and CDR2 YYDKDF (reference sequence). The length of the CDR3 is 15 residues. The DNA of the CDR3 is TGTGCCACCAGCAAGACTAGGTCTAGGACAGATACGCAGTATTTT. Translating gives CATSKTRSRTDTQYF.

This clonotype was picked up a small number of times. The CDR3 loop reads CATSRDRGRGTEVEAFF. In nucleotides, the CDR3 is TGTGCCACCAGCAGAGATAGGGGGCGTGGAACCGAGGTAGAAGCTTTCTTT. This sequence joins TRBV15 and TRBJ1-1; the match to TRBD1 covers 7 bases. V gave up 0 bases and J gave up 8 bases; unmatched junction bases: 15. Per the germline V gene, CDR1 is LNHNV and CDR2 is YYDKDF (reference sequence). This CDR3 is 17 amino acids long.

This clonotype was seen a handful of times. V usage is TRBV7-2 and J usage is TRBJ2-1; possible D gene TRBD2, 6 bases. V lost 5 bases, J lost 2 bases, and 25 bases lay in between. This CDR3 is 19 amino acids long. Germline loops: CDR1 SGHTA, CDR2 FQGNSA. In nucleotides, the CDR3 is TGTGCCAGCAGCCGAGTGACTAGTTGGGGCAATCGCGCCTACAATGAGCAGTTCTTC. Its protein product is CASSRVTSWGNRAYNEQFF.

The CDR3 DNA follows: TGCAGTGCTAGAGATTATTTCGTGAGGGGGCAAGTGGAGACCCAGTACTTC. Protein product: CSARDYFVRGQVETQYF. The V and J genes are TRBV20-1 and TRBJ2-5; 7 nucleotides agree with TRBD1. Germline V gene lookup returns CDR1 DFQATT and CDR2 SNEGSKA (reference sequence). The CDR3 is 17 amino acids. With 0 bases clipped from V and 5 bases from J, the junction kept 15 bases outside the gene matches.

The sample holds a few counts of this clonotype. The chain recombines TRBV2 with TRBJ1-4; TRBD1 agrees at 7 bases. The V gene end was trimmed by 7 bases and the J gene end by 7 bases; junction bases not matched to a gene: 12. Germline V CDR1 and CDR2: SNHLY, FYNNEI. CDR3 length: 15 residues. The CDR3: CASTRPDREREKLFF. As DNA, the CDR3 is TGTGCCAGCACTCGTCCCGACAGGGAGCGTGAAAAACTGTTTTTT. Looking up the rest from reference TRBV2 and TRBJ1-4 gives the full variable domain: EPEVTQTPSHQVTQMGQEVILRCVPISNHLYFYWYRQILGQKVEFLVSFYNNEISEKSEIFDDQFSVERPDGSNFTLKIRSTKLEDSAMYFCASTRPDREREKLFFGSGTQLSVL.

This rearrangement joins TRBV24-1 to TRBJ2-7; 7 positions agree with TRBD1. Per the germline V gene, CDR1 is KGHDR and CDR2 is SFDVKD. The junction had 9 bases not matched to a gene; V was cut back by 2 bases and J by 6 bases. CDR3 length equals 15 residues. Written as DNA, the CDR3 is TGTGCCACCAGTGATTCACGACAGGGTGGTTCCGAGCAGTACTTC. This codes for CATSDSRQGGSEQYF.

This sequence joins TRBV6-1 and TRBJ2-1; the D call may be TRBD1 or TRBD2 (5 bases each). The CDR3 is 11 amino acids. Germline V gene sequence: CDR1 MNHNS, CDR2 SASEGT. Trimming shortened V by 3 bases and J by 9 bases, and 6 bases separated the two germline ends. CDR3 in amino acids: CASSDGGEQFF. In nucleotides, the CDR3 is TGTGCCAGCAGTGATGGGGGTGAGCAGTTCTTC.

This rearrangement joins TRBV12-3 or TRBV12-4 to TRBJ1-1, with 7 bases lining up with TRBD1. The V segment lost 5 bases and the J segment 4 bases; nucleotides outside the gene matches: 7. The CDR3 loop spans 14 amino acids. CDR3 bases: TGTGCCAGCAGTGCAACGACAGGGCCCACTGAAGCTTTCTTT. Translated: CASSATTGPTEAFF.

The V call is TRBV27, the J call TRBJ2-7; D ambiguous. The CDR3 spans 14 residues. From germline, CDR1 is MNHEY and CDR2 SMNVEV (reference sequence). Between the trimmed V and J ends, which lost 1 base and 0 bases, there was a span of 7 bases. The CDR3 sequence is CASSLYQNSYEQYF. The CDR3, as DNA: TGTGCCAGCAGTTTATACCAGAACTCCTACGAGCAGTACTTC.

The table lists this clonotype with a few counts. The gene calls are TRBV7-6 and TRBJ1-1; 9 bases are a match to TRBD1. Trimming cost V 5 bases and J 0 bases; bases outside gene matches: 10. CDR1 and CDR2 from the germline V gene are SGHVS and FNYEAQ. CDR3 length: 17 amino acids. CDR3 bases: TGTGCCAGCAGCCCCTGGACAGGGGCAAGGATGAACACTGAAGCTTTCTTT. Translated, it gives CASSPWTGARMNTEAFF.

This rearrangement joins TRBV7-2 to TRBJ2-1; TRBD1 matches 9 bases. Unmatched junction bases numbered 5, after V lost 7 bases and J lost 4 bases. CDR1 SGHTA and CDR2 FQGNSA come from the germline V gene. CDR3 length: 14 residues. The CDR3 spells CASTPGQGYNEQFF. In DNA form, the CDR3 reads TGTGCCAGCACCCCGGGACAGGGTTACAATGAGCAGTTCTTC. The full variable domain, its missing parts supplied by reference TRBV7-2 and TRBJ2-1, is GAGVSQSPSNKVTEKGKDVELRCDPISGHTALYWYRQSLGQGLEFLIYFQGNSAPDKSGLPSDRFSAERTGGSVSTLTIQRTQQEDSAVYLCASTPGQGYNEQFFGPGTRLTVL.

This clonotype was counted many times. The chain uses TRBV7-2 and TRBJ2-1; 7 positions match TRBD1. CDR1 and CDR2 from the germline V gene are SGHTA and FQGNSA. With V trimmed by 4 bases and J by 5 bases, 8 bases remained unmatched. The CDR3 consists of 15 residues. CDR3 residues: CASSSLQGYHNEQFF. In DNA, the CDR3 is TGTGCCAGCAGCTCGTTACAGGGGTACCACAATGAGCAGTTCTTC. Full variable domain (rest looked up from reference TRBV7-2 and TRBJ2-1): GAGVSQSPSNKVTEKGKDVELRCDPISGHTALYWYRQSLGQGLEFLIYFQGNSAPDKSGLPSDRFSAERTGGSVSTLTIQRTQQEDSAVYLCASSSLQGYHNEQFFGPGTRLTVL.

The rearrangement links TRBV24-1 to TRBJ2-1; no reliable D call. This CDR3 comprises 12 residues. The germline V gene encodes CDR1 KGHDR and CDR2 SFDVKD. The ends were cut back, 3 bases at V and 10 bases at J, with 9 bases in the middle. The CDR3 sequence: CATSDRYNEQFF. DNA of the CDR3: TGTGCCACCAGTGATCGCTATAACGAGCAGTTCTTC.

This clonotype was detected only a few times. V and J are TRBV29-1 and TRBJ2-7; 7 positions agree with TRBD1. In germline, CDR1 is SQVTM, CDR2 ANQGSEA. This CDR3 is 12 amino acids long. V gave up 2 bases and J gave up 2 bases; unmatched junction bases: 0. CDR3 nucleotides: TGCAGCGTTGAACAGGGGGCCTACGAGCAGTACTTC. Translation: CSVEQGAYEQYF.

This clonotype was observed a handful of times. This rearrangement joins TRBV5-1 to TRBJ2-7, with unresolved D. CDR1 and CDR2 (germline): SGHRS, YFSETQ. Trimming stripped 3 bases from V and 2 bases from J, with 12 bases between. CDR3 size: 14 residues. The CDR3 is CASSSRMIPYEQYF. The CDR3, as DNA: TGCGCCAGCAGCTCCCGTATGATTCCCTACGAGCAGTACTTC. The whole variable domain, filled in from reference TRBV5-1 and TRBJ2-7, reads KAGVTQTPRYLIKTRGQQVTLSCSPISGHRSVSWYQQTPGQGLQFLFEYFSETQRNKGNFPGRFSGRQFSNSRSEMNVSTLELGDSALYLCASSSRMIPYEQYFGPGTRLTVT.

This clonotype occurred once. CDR3 residues: CASSPSGGPGTEQFF. The CDR3 nucleotides are TGTGCCAGCAGCCCCAGCGGGGGGCCCGGCACTGAGCAGTTCTTC. The rearrangement joins TRBV7-9 to TRBJ2-1; 9 bases agree with TRBD2. V trimming: 5 bases; J trimming: 9 bases; junction bases outside the gene matches: 11. The CDR3 has 15 residues. CDR1 and CDR2 from the germline V gene are SEHNR and FQNEAQ (reference sequence).

This clonotype was counted once. This chain connects TRBV20-1 to TRBJ2-1; D remains unclear. Germline lookup yields CDR1 DFQATT and CDR2 SNEGSKA (reference sequence). The CDR3 length is 12 residues. Trimming removed 1 base at V and 8 bases at J, with 9 bases between. The CDR3 nucleotides read TGCAGTGCTAGAGCCAGCCAGCATGAGCAGTTCTTC. Translation gives CSARASQHEQFF.

This clonotype was counted only a few times. The chain uses TRBV4-2 and TRBJ1-5, with 7 positions matching TRBD1. V lost 11 bases, J lost 4 bases, and 8 bases stayed unmatched. CDR3 size: 13 residues. In germline, CDR1 is LGHNA, CDR2 YNFKEQ. CDR3 sequence reads: CAVKDRANQPQHF. The CDR3 DNA reads TGTGCCGTCAAAGACAGGGCTAATCAGCCCCAGCATTTT.

This clonotype was seen a handful of times. The gene calls are TRBV12-3 or TRBV12-4 and TRBJ2-5; 11 bases agree with TRBD2. V dropped 5 bases and J dropped 2; count of bases not matched to a gene: 13. CDR3 length equals 18 residues. The CDR3 protein is CASSTEVAGGNTQETQYF. In DNA form, the CDR3 reads TGTGCCAGCAGTACGGAAGTAGCGGGGGGGAATACGCAAGAGACCCAGTACTTC.

This clonotype was observed a handful of times. The rearrangement uses TRBV28 and TRBJ2-1; 7 bases match TRBD2. V shed 2 bases and J 3 bases; nucleotides not matched to a gene: 1. The CDR3 has 14 residues. CDR1 is MDHEN, CDR2 SYDVKM, per germline. For the CDR3, the DNA is TGTGCCAGCAGTTTAGGGGAGGGCTACAATGAGCAGTTCTTC. Residues: CASSLGEGYNEQFF.

The chain uses TRBV14 and TRBJ2-5, with 15 bases lining up with TRBD2. This CDR3 region has 17 residues. CDR1 and CDR2 from the germline V gene are SGHDN and FVKESK. Losses at the gene ends were 4 bases for V and 5 bases for J; bases not matched to a gene: 8. The CDR3 DNA sequence: TGTGCCAGCAGCCCCGGGACTAGCGGGAGGCTAAAGGAGACCCAGTACTTC. Amino acid sequence: CASSPGTSGRLKETQYF.

The gene calls are TRBV18 and TRBJ2-3, with a tentative D call TRBD2 (6 bases). Trimming removed 0 bases at V and 6 bases at J, with 13 bases between. This CDR3 contains 15 residues. Germline CDR1 KGHSH, CDR2 LQKENI. The CDR3 DNA follows: TGTGCCAGCTCACCACCGGAGCGGGTTGGTGATACGCAGTATTTT. Its protein product is CASSPPERVGDTQYF.

At least ten counts were recorded for this clonotype. V is TRBV7-3 and J is TRBJ2-1, with TRBD2 matching over 12 bases. This CDR3 comprises 15 residues. Germline V gene lookup returns CDR1 SGHTA and CDR2 FQGTGA. V lost 5 bases and J lost 3; bases outside the gene matches: 2. CDR3 nucleotides: TGTGCCAGCAGCCCTAGCGGGAGGGGCTACAATGAGCAGTTCTTC. Translating it yields CASSPSGRGYNEQFF.

J is TRBJ2-3 and V is TRBV29-1; D ambiguous. Trimming took 5 bases from V and 0 from J, leaving 6 bases between them. The CDR3 is 12 amino acids. Germline V lookup: CDR1 SQVTM, CDR2 ANQGSEA. The CDR3: CSVRTSTDTQYF. CDR3 coding DNA: TGCAGCGTTCGAACTAGCACAGATACGCAGTATTTT.